What follows describes a single TCR beta chain. The antigen is not known. It was with 60 Vbeta and 13 Jbeta primers that the PCR ran. Sequencing used immunoSEQ multiplex PCR; TCRdb keeps in-frame clones, though not all of them. The repertoire shows tens of thousands of clones; the top ten hold around an eighth. This entry comes from a study of cytomegalovirus exposure and HLA in healthy donors. On the study more broadly: Out of around 360 genotyped donors, about 80% belonged to the Caucasian-associated ancestry cluster. Study-wide results and caveats: In a later analysis, V- and J-gene trimming of beta chains associated with a DCLRE1C missense variant, replicated independently.

Trimming removed 2 bases from V and 1 base from J, with 12 bases in between. In germline, CDR1 is SGHTA, CDR2 FQGNSA. CDR3 length: 15 residues. Sequenced input: PBMCs. The sequence derives from a woman aged 55 to 70 in good health and CMV-seropositive. The genes are TRBV7-2 and TRBJ2-7; D is perhaps TRBD1 (5 bases). The CDR3 reads CASSLPDSGSYEQYF. The CDR3 coding sequence is TGTGCCAGCAGCTTACCTGACAGTGGATCCTACGAGCAGTACTTC.